These 20 T cell receptor beta chains came from one sample sequenced in a study of shared clonotypes between healthy human individuals. Using immunoSEQ multiplex PCR, the repertoire was profiled, and TCRdb retains in-frame clones only, with some absent. The sample records about 2.2 million clones, around 93% being singletons. CD45RO-negative, CCR7-positively selected cells formed the naive CD8 fraction, excluding terminally differentiated effector memory CD45RA+ cells. The specimen was naive CD8+ T cells from PBMCs. Receptor source: a man in his late teens or twenties in good health. Some clones in this sample may be carry-over from other donors' samples.

This clone was observed a single time. CDR3 DNA: TGCGCCAGCAGCCAAGTAGGCGGGAGTAAAAATGAGCAGTTCTTC. It is translated as CASSQVGGSKNEQFF. The V call is TRBV4-1, the J call TRBJ2-1; 7 bases match TRBD2. Germline-derived CDR1 and CDR2 are MGHRA and YSYEKL. The CDR3 extends over 15 amino acids. With 1 base clipped from V and 7 bases from J, the junction kept 7 bases outside the gene matches.

This chain connects TRBV5-1 to TRBJ2-3; 9 nucleotides match TRBD2. This CDR3 spans 17 amino acids. CDR1 is SGHRS, CDR2 YFSETQ, per germline. Trimming at V came to 2 bases and at J to 2 bases, leaving 9 bases not matched to a gene. For the CDR3, the DNA is TGCGCCAGCAGCTTAGGGACTAGCCTAAAACACACAGATACGCAGTATTTT. It encodes CASSLGTSLKHTDTQYF.

Here the CDR3 reads CASSIGEWAEAFF. The CDR3 coding sequence is TGTGCCAGTAGTATAGGGGAATGGGCTGAAGCTTTCTTT. The rearrangement uses TRBV19 and TRBJ1-1; D unclear. The CDR3 runs to 13 residues. CDR1 and CDR2 (germline): LNHDA, SQIVND (reference sequence). Trimming took 1 base from V and 6 from J, leaving 9 bases between them.

As regards this clone: The same CDR3 can be traced to other DNA sequences in this sample. This chain connects TRBV28 to TRBJ2-7, with D unresolved. The V and J ends lost 3 bases and 6 bases respectively, with 6 bases between them. The CDR3 extends over 11 amino acids. Germline V gene sequence: CDR1 MDHEN, CDR2 SYDVKM. The CDR3 reads CASSFRGEQYF. As DNA, the CDR3 is TGTGCCAGCAGTTTTCGTGGCGAGCAGTACTTC.

A remark on this clone: The same CDR3 arises from other DNA sequences in this sample as well. This chain joins TRBV28 and TRBJ1-5; D is undetermined. There are 13 residues in the CDR3. V was trimmed by 6 bases and J by 2 bases, leaving 8 bases between them. CDR1 and CDR2 (germline): MDHEN, SYDVKM. The CDR3 region has the DNA TGTGCCAGCAGCCCAGCAGGCAATCAGCCCCAGCATTTT. Its translation: CASSPAGNQPQHF. Supplemented by reference TRBV28 and TRBJ1-5, the full variable domain reads DVKVTQSSRYLVKRTGEKVFLECVQDMDHENMFWYRQDPGLGLRLIYFSYDVKMKEKGDIPEGYSVSREKKERFSLILESASTNQTSMYLCASSPAGNQPQHFGDGTRLSIL.

The V and J genes are TRBV9 and TRBJ2-7; 9 bases fit TRBD1. The V gene's germline CDR1 is SGDLS and CDR2 YYNGEE. This CDR3 has 16 amino acids. V lost 0 bases and J lost 2; bases outside the gene matches: 6. The CDR3 sequence: CASSVGGTGFAYEQYF. In nucleotides, the CDR3 is TGTGCCAGCAGCGTAGGGGGGACAGGGTTTGCCTACGAGCAGTACTTC.

The chain carries TRBV6-1 and TRBJ2-7; 7 bases fit TRBD2. Per the germline V gene, CDR1 is MNHNS and CDR2 is SASEGT. This CDR3 spans 14 amino acids. V was clipped by 5 bases and J by 7 bases; unmatched bases: 11. The CDR3 loop is CASSPAGVGYEQYF. The CDR3 DNA is TGTGCCAGCAGTCCGGCGGGAGTGGGCTATGAGCAGTACTTC.

J is TRBJ2-7 and V is TRBV5-6; D is unresolved. This CDR3 comprises 13 residues. The germline V and J ends were trimmed by 3 bases and 0 bases, with 7 bases remaining between them. Germline V gene lookup returns CDR1 SGHDT and CDR2 YYEEEE. For the CDR3, the DNA is TGTGCCAGCAGCTCCTACATCTCCTACGAGCAGTACTTC. Protein product: CASSSYISYEQYF.

The chain has TRBV19 and TRBJ1-1; no clear D gene. The CDR3 covers 11 residues. Germline V gene sequence: CDR1 LNHDA, CDR2 SQIVND (reference sequence). V gave up 10 bases and J gave up 5 bases, with 11 bases separating them. The chain's CDR3 is CATLGWTEAFF. CDR3 DNA: TGTGCCACACTAGGGTGGACTGAAGCTTTCTTT.

The rearrangement links TRBV19 to TRBJ2-1; D ambiguous. V dropped 10 bases and J dropped 7 bases, with 20 bases sitting between them. Per germline, CDR1 LNHDA and CDR2 SQIVND (reference sequence). The CDR3 consists of 14 residues. The CDR3 region has the DNA TGTGCCACCTTGGACCCCGACCCAAGGAATGAGCAGTTCTTC. Residues: CATLDPDPRNEQFF.

This sequence joins TRBV4-1 and TRBJ2-2; 12 bases are a match to TRBD2. This CDR3 is 16 amino acids long. CDR1 is MGHRA and CDR2 is YSYEKL in the germline V gene. The junction had 7 bases not matched to a gene; V was cut back by 4 bases and J by 7 bases. The CDR3 coding sequence is TGCGCCAGCAGCCCTTCGGGACTAGCGGGTTTCGGGGAGCTGTTTTTT. It translates to CASSPSGLAGFGELFF.

V and J are TRBV28 and TRBJ2-1, with D perhaps matching TRBD2 (5 bases). The germline V gene has CDR1 MDHEN and CDR2 SYDVKM. Trimming left V 3 bases short and J 4 bases short, with 7 bases between. CDR3 length equals 13 residues. CDR3 sequence (DNA): TGTGCCAGCAGTTTCGGACTGTACAATGAGCAGTTCTTC. This codes for CASSFGLYNEQFF.

The CDR3 nucleotides are TGTGCCAGTAGTATGTTCCATACAGGAGGGAATGAGCAGTTCTTC. As protein: CASSMFHTGGNEQFF. The chain has TRBV19 and TRBJ2-1, with D possibly TRBD2 on 6 matching bases. CDR3 length: 15 amino acids. The germline CDR1 and CDR2 sequences are LNHDA and SQIVND (reference sequence). V shed 3 bases and J shed 7 bases, with 16 bases lying between them. Drawing the rest from reference TRBV19 and TRBJ2-1, the complete variable domain is DGGITQSPKYLFRKEGQNVTLSCEQNLNHDAMYWYRQDPGQGLRLIYYSQIVNDFQKGDIAEGYSVSREKKESFPLTVTSAQKNPTAFYLCASSMFHTGGNEQFFGPGTRLTVL.

V gene TRBV7-8 combines with J gene TRBJ2-1; TRBD2 agrees at 10 bases. The V gene end was trimmed by 7 bases and the J gene end by 4 bases; junction bases not matched to a gene: 7. CDR1 and CDR2 (germline): SGHVS, FQNEAQ. This CDR3 has 15 amino acids. In nucleotides, the CDR3 is TGTGCCAGCATGCGGGCTAGCGGGAGTTACAATGAGCAGTTCTTC. Protein sequence: CASMRASGSYNEQFF.

V is TRBV5-6 and J is TRBJ2-7; 9 bases agree with TRBD1. Germline CDR1 and CDR2: SGHDT and YYEEEE. This CDR3 comprises 15 residues. V was clipped by 4 bases and J by 3 bases; unmatched bases: 8. This CDR3 is CASSTGDREYYEQYF. CDR3 sequence (DNA): TGTGCCAGCAGCACCGGGGACAGGGAGTACTACGAGCAGTACTTC. Full variable domain (remainder filled in from reference TRBV5-6 and TRBJ2-7): DAGVTQSPTHLIKTRGQQVTLRCSPKSGHDTVSWYQQALGQGPQFIFQYYEEEERQRGNFPDRFSGHQFPNYSSELNVNALLLGDSALYLCASSTGDREYYEQYFGPGTRLTVT.

This chain links TRBV6-6 with TRBJ2-2; D is tentatively TRBD1 or TRBD2 (5 bases each). Germline V CDR1 and CDR2: MNHNY, SVGAGI (reference sequence). The CDR3 is 16 residues long. V lost 1 base, J lost 2 bases, and 11 bases lay in between. The CDR3 spells CASSYLKGPNTGELFF. The CDR3 nucleotides are TGTGCCAGCAGTTACTTGAAGGGACCCAACACCGGGGAGCTGTTTTTT.

The V gene is TRBV27, the J gene TRBJ2-1; 12 nucleotides line up with TRBD2. Germline CDR1 MNHEY, CDR2 SMNVEV (reference sequence). V lost 2 bases and J lost 5; bases outside the gene matches: 10. The CDR3 has 18 residues. CDR3 region: CASSLPATSGRLNNEQFF. The CDR3 region has the DNA TGTGCCAGCAGTTTACCCGCCACTAGCGGGAGGCTGAACAATGAGCAGTTCTTC.

This sequence joins TRBV6-1 and TRBJ1-5; 7 bases align to TRBD1. Trimming at V came to 6 bases and at J to 4 bases, leaving 9 bases not matched to a gene. Germline CDR1 is MNHNS and CDR2 is SASEGT. This CDR3 is 15 amino acids long. CDR3 residues: CASRTRQGPNQPQHF. The CDR3 DNA reads as TGTGCCAGCAGGACCAGACAGGGACCGAATCAGCCCCAGCATTTT.

The chain is built from TRBV2 and TRBJ2-3; D is possibly TRBD1 or TRBD2 (5 bases each). V lost 5 bases and J lost 0, with 12 bases in between. The length of the CDR3 is 15 residues. Looked up from germline, CDR1 is SNHLY and CDR2 is FYNNEI. The CDR3 region has the DNA TGTGCCAGCAGTCCTTCGGGACCCAGCACAGATACGCAGTATTTT. Amino acid sequence: CASSPSGPSTDTQYF. The whole variable domain, remainder taken from reference TRBV2 and TRBJ2-3, is EPEVTQTPSHQVTQMGQEVILRCVPISNHLYFYWYRQILGQKVEFLVSFYNNEISEKSEIFDDQFSVERPDGSNFTLKIRSTKLEDSAMYFCASSPSGPSTDTQYFGPGTRLTVL.

V usage is TRBV6-5 and J usage is TRBJ1-1; TRBD1 is a possible D gene (6 bases). The CDR3 is 13 amino acids. V dropped 2 bases and J dropped 5 bases, with 9 bases sitting between them. Germline-derived CDR1 and CDR2 are MNHEY and SVGAGI. CDR3 in amino acids: CASSYGGETEAFF. In DNA, the CDR3 is TGTGCCAGCAGTTACGGGGGCGAGACTGAAGCTTTCTTT.